These 31 T cell receptor beta chains share one sample of origin, sequenced in a study of OX40 agonist ivuxolimab in advanced cancers. Produced via immunoSEQ multiplex PCR; TCRdb's table is partial and in-frame only. The data contain approximately 8,200 clones, about 88% of them singletons. The sample consisted of CD4+ or CD8+ T cells sorted from blood, taken in a trial of the OX40 agonist ivuxolimab. All receptors come from an adult with an advanced solid tumor such as melanoma, head and neck, liver or kidney cancer.

V usage is TRBV5-1 and J usage is TRBJ2-1; D possibly corresponds to TRBD2 (5 bases). The V end lost 2 bases, the J end lost 5 bases, and 17 bases lay between the germline ends. Germline V gene data show CDR1 as SGHRS and CDR2 as YFSETQ. The CDR3 covers 16 residues. The CDR3 protein is CASSFGRGFGNNEQFF. The CDR3 nucleotides read TGCGCCAGCAGCTTTGGGCGCGGGTTCGGGAACAATGAGCAGTTCTTC.

The chain has TRBV5-5 and TRBJ2-1, with D possibly being TRBD2 (5 bases). Per the germline V gene, CDR1 is SGHKS and CDR2 is YYEKEE (reference sequence). Trimming took 0 bases from V and 7 from J, leaving 14 bases between them. The CDR3 loop spans 15 amino acids. CDR3 nucleotides: TGTGCCAGCAGCTTGGTCGGAGGAGTAATGAATGAGCAGTTCTTC. This gives the protein CASSLVGGVMNEQFF.

The chain couples TRBV4-1 to TRBJ1-2; no firm D call. There are 15 residues in the CDR3. CDR1 and CDR2 from the germline V gene are MGHRA and YSYEKL. Trimming shortened V by 4 bases and J by 2 bases, and 14 bases separated the two germline ends. For the CDR3, the DNA is TGCGCCAGCAGCCGGGATTTTGCGGTAAACTATGGCTACACCTTC. Translation gives CASSRDFAVNYGYTF.

This chain connects TRBV4-1 to TRBJ2-3; D is uncertain. Trimming shortened V by 0 bases and J by 6 bases, and 7 bases separated the two germline ends. This CDR3 has 13 residues. Germline V gives CDR1 MGHRA, CDR2 YSYEKL. CDR3 nucleotides: TGCGCCAGCAGCCAAGATTCGAGGGATACGCAGTATTTT. As protein: CASSQDSRDTQYF.

The rearrangement joins TRBV19 to TRBJ2-7; no clear D gene. The CDR3 covers 14 residues. CDR1 and CDR2 from the germline V gene are LNHDA and SQIVND (reference sequence). Trimming cost V 2 bases and J 5 bases, with 13 bases left between them. For the CDR3, the DNA is TGTGCCAGTAGTATAACCTCATCATTGGACGAGCAGTACTTC. It encodes CASSITSSLDEQYF. The whole variable domain, remainder taken from reference TRBV19 and TRBJ2-7, is DGGITQSPKYLFRKEGQNVTLSCEQNLNHDAMYWYRQDPGQGLRLIYYSQIVNDFQKGDIAEGYSVSREKKESFPLTVTSAQKNPTAFYLCASSITSSLDEQYFGPGTRLTVT.

The rearrangement uses TRBV11-2 and TRBJ2-1, with TRBD2 matching over 7 bases. Germline V lookup: CDR1 SGHAT, CDR2 FQNNGV. V was clipped by 1 base and J by 2 bases; unmatched bases: 5. The CDR3 contains 16 residues. CDR3 protein: CASSLVLRETYNEQFF. In DNA form, the CDR3 reads TGTGCCAGCAGCTTAGTTCTGCGGGAGACCTACAATGAGCAGTTCTTC. The full variable domain, with the rest looked up from reference TRBV11-2 and TRBJ2-1, is EAGVAQSPRYKIIEKRQSVAFWCNPISGHATLYWYQQILGQGPKLLIQFQNNGVVDDSQLPKDRFSAERLKGVDSTLKIQPAKLEDSAVYLCASSLVLRETYNEQFFGPGTRLTVL.

The chain employs TRBV10-3 and TRBJ2-2; D perhaps matches TRBD1 (5 bases). V gave up 1 base and J gave up 0 bases, with 9 bases separating them. CDR1 is ENHRY, CDR2 SYGVKD, per germline. This CDR3 spans 16 amino acids. CDR3 coding DNA: TGTGCCATCAGTGAGTTCGACAGTACGAACACCGGGGAGCTGTTTTTT. Its protein product is CAISEFDSTNTGELFF.

This chain uses TRBV2 with TRBJ2-5; possibly TRBD2 for D (6 bases). CDR1 is SNHLY, CDR2 FYNNEI, per germline. The length of the CDR3 is 16 residues. Trimming removed 3 bases at V and 2 bases at J, with 16 bases between. CDR3: CASSDLEGTGQETQYF. The CDR3 DNA reads as TGTGCCAGCAGTGATTTGGAGGGGACCGGGCAAGAGACCCAGTACTTC.

V and J are TRBV23-1 and TRBJ2-1; 8 positions match TRBD2. TRBV23-1 is treated as an ORF (open reading frame) with a function not yet certain. This CDR3 is built from 16 residues. With 3 bases clipped from V and 6 bases from J, the junction kept 10 bases outside the gene matches. The CDR3 reads CASSHTTGRAVNEQFF. The DNA of the CDR3 is TGCGCCAGCAGTCATACCACCGGGAGGGCCGTCAATGAGCAGTTCTTC.

The J gene is TRBJ2-7, the V gene TRBV6-5; maybe TRBD2 (6 bases). Trimming stripped 6 bases from V and 2 bases from J, with 14 bases between. Looked up from germline, CDR1 is MNHEY and CDR2 is SVGAGI. The CDR3 has 14 amino acids. The CDR3, as DNA: TGTGCCAGCAGGGGGGAGGCGCGTCCCTACGAGCAGTACTTC. Protein sequence: CASRGEARPYEQYF.

J is TRBJ2-1 and V is TRBV10-3, with TRBD1 identical over 9 bases. Germline V gives CDR1 ENHRY, CDR2 SYGVKD. The CDR3 consists of 13 residues. V dropped 7 bases and J dropped 10; count of bases not matched to a gene: 8. The DNA of the CDR3 is TGTGCCATCACCCCGGGACAGGGTGGGGAGCAGTTCTTC. Its translation: CAITPGQGGEQFF.

The CDR3 region is CASKQGHTYNEQFF. CDR3 bases: TGTGCCAGTAAACAGGGTCATACTTACAATGAGCAGTTCTTC. J is TRBJ2-1 and V is TRBV6-1, with D tentatively TRBD1 (6 bases). V was shortened by 9 bases and J by 4 bases, with 16 bases between the two germline ends. The CDR3 totals 14 residues. Germline lookup yields CDR1 MNHNS and CDR2 SASEGT.

In DNA, the CDR3 is TGTGCCAGCAGTCCGGCCTACGAGCAGTACTTC. Amino acids: CASSPAYEQYF. The chain recombines TRBV28 with TRBJ2-7; D not resolved. The CDR3 consists of 11 residues. Trimming shortened V by 5 bases and J by 2 bases, and 4 bases separated the two germline ends. Germline V gene lookup returns CDR1 MDHEN and CDR2 SYDVKM.

The rearrangement links TRBV15 to TRBJ2-2; 8 nucleotides line up with TRBD2. The CDR3 has 18 residues. Germline CDR1 and CDR2: LNHNV and YYDKDF (reference sequence). V shed 0 bases and J 7 bases; nucleotides not matched to a gene: 13. CDR3 residues: CATSRERVGAGEVGELFF. CDR3 sequence (DNA): TGTGCCACCAGCAGAGAGCGTGTTGGAGCGGGAGAGGTCGGGGAGCTGTTTTTT. The whole variable domain, filled in from reference TRBV15 and TRBJ2-2, reads DAMVIQNPRYQVTQFGKPVTLSCSQTLNHNVMYWYQQKSSQAPKLLFHYYDKDFNNEADTPDNFQSRRPNTSFCFLDIRSPGLGDTAMYLCATSRERVGAGEVGELFFGEGSRLTVL.

This clone was seen only a few times. The gene calls are TRBV9 and TRBJ2-3, with D possibly TRBD2 on 6 matching bases. Germline assignment: CDR1 SGDLS and CDR2 YYNGEE. Deletions cut 4 bases from V and 2 bases from J, with 14 bases between. The CDR3 extends over 15 amino acids. DNA for the CDR3: TGTGCCAGCAGCCCGGAGGGCCAGAACACAGATACGCAGTATTTT. Protein product: CASSPEGQNTDTQYF.

This rearrangement joins TRBV19 to TRBJ2-2; 13 nucleotides match TRBD2. The CDR3 has 18 amino acids. V trimming: 4 bases; J trimming: 0 bases; junction bases outside the gene matches: 5. In germline, CDR1 is LNHDA, CDR2 SQIVND (reference sequence). DNA for the CDR3: TGTGCCAGTAGTACCCCGACTAGCGGGAGGACGAACACCGGGGAGCTGTTTTTT. Translating gives CASSTPTSGRTNTGELFF. The whole variable domain, filled in from reference TRBV19 and TRBJ2-2, reads DGGITQSPKYLFRKEGQNVTLSCEQNLNHDAMYWYRQDPGQGLRLIYYSQIVNDFQKGDIAEGYSVSREKKESFPLTVTSAQKNPTAFYLCASSTPTSGRTNTGELFFGEGSRLTVL.

The gene calls are TRBV27 and TRBJ2-1; possibly TRBD1 for D (6 bases). This CDR3 spans 14 amino acids. Germline-derived CDR1 and CDR2 are MNHEY and SMNVEV (reference sequence). Between the trimmed V and J ends, which lost 1 base and 11 bases, there was a span of 15 bases. Here the CDR3 DNA reads TGTGCCAGCAGTTTATTTGACTGGGACAAGAAGCAGTTCTTC. Translated: CASSLFDWDKKQFF.

The rearrangement uses TRBV27 and TRBJ1-2; 10 bases agree with TRBD1. Germline V gene lookup returns CDR1 MNHEY and CDR2 SMNVEV (reference sequence). The V gene end was trimmed by 5 bases and the J gene end by 2 bases; junction bases not matched to a gene: 8. This CDR3 spans 16 amino acids. CDR3 DNA sequence: TGTGCCAGCAGTCCACCGCCGGGACAGGGGAACTATGGCTACACCTTC. It is translated as CASSPPPGQGNYGYTF.

A single count supports this clone. The V gene is TRBV14, the J gene TRBJ2-7; unclear D gene. Germline V gene lookup returns CDR1 SGHDN and CDR2 FVKESK. The V end lost 4 bases, the J end lost 2 bases, and 15 bases lay between the germline ends. This CDR3 comprises 15 residues. The CDR3 region is CASSPLERTTYEQYF. The CDR3 region has the DNA TGTGCCAGCAGCCCCCTCGAGAGAACTACCTACGAGCAGTACTTC.

CDR3 in amino acids: CASSIGQAGELFF. As DNA, the CDR3 is TGTGCCAGTAGTATAGGGCAGGCCGGGGAGCTGTTTTTT. The chain combines TRBV19 with TRBJ2-2; the D is unclear. CDR3 length equals 13 residues. Per the germline V gene, CDR1 is LNHDA and CDR2 is SQIVND (reference sequence). Trimming stripped 1 base from V and 6 bases from J, with 6 bases between.

The rearrangement links TRBV27 to TRBJ2-7; D perhaps matches TRBD1 (6 bases). V lost 3 bases and J lost 3, with 9 bases in between. This CDR3 comprises 13 residues. The germline CDR1 and CDR2 sequences are MNHEY and SMNVEV (reference sequence). This CDR3 is CASSFRGIYEQYF. The CDR3 DNA is TGTGCCAGCAGTTTCAGGGGAATCTACGAGCAGTACTTC.

The chain recombines TRBV18 with TRBJ2-5; TRBD2 might be the D (6 bases). This CDR3 comprises 14 residues. From germline, CDR1 is KGHSH and CDR2 LQKENI. Trimming cost V 3 bases and J 4 bases, with 12 bases left between them. The CDR3 reads CASSPSSVRETQYF. The DNA for the CDR3 is TGTGCCAGCTCACCGTCTAGCGTCCGAGAGACCCAGTACTTC.

The CDR3 reads CTSSQVCGNSGANVLTF. Written as DNA, the CDR3 is TGCACCAGCAGCCAAGTCTGCGGGAATTCTGGGGCCAACGTCCTGACTTTC. The chain links TRBV1 to TRBJ2-6; the table's D call, TRBD2, has no DNA check behind it. TRBV1 is designated a pseudogene. CDR3 length equals 17 residues.

This clone was observed a handful of times. The chain recombines TRBV30 with TRBJ2-7; D might be TRBD1 (6 bases). CDR1 and CDR2 from the germline V gene are GTSNPN and SVGIG (reference sequence). V gave up 3 bases and J gave up 7 bases, with 16 bases separating them. The CDR3 has 13 amino acids. CDR3 in amino acids: CAWSGRTGTEQYF. In nucleotides, the CDR3 is TGTGCCTGGAGCGGTCGAACAGGGACGGAGCAGTACTTC.

The chain uses TRBV14 and TRBJ2-5, with D possibly matching TRBD2 (5 bases). Germline V lookup: CDR1 SGHDN, CDR2 FVKESK. This CDR3 contains 14 residues. V was pared by 1 base and J by 6 bases, with 12 bases between. CDR3 in amino acids: CASSQALAVQTQYF. In DNA, the CDR3 is TGTGCCAGCAGCCAAGCCCTAGCTGTACAGACCCAGTACTTC.

This clone was seen only once. This rearrangement joins TRBV19 to TRBJ2-1; D tentatively reads TRBD1 or TRBD2 (5 bases each). Between the trimmed V and J ends, which lost 3 bases and 5 bases, there was a span of 8 bases. CDR3 length: 13 residues. In germline, CDR1 is LNHDA, CDR2 SQIVND (reference sequence). The CDR3 DNA reads TGTGCCAGTAGTATCTTGGGGGACAATGAGCAGTTCTTC. It translates to CASSILGDNEQFF.

The chain couples TRBV5-6 to TRBJ2-7; 9 nucleotides match TRBD1. The CDR3 length is 14 residues. Per the germline V gene, CDR1 is SGHDT and CDR2 is YYEEEE. V shed 2 bases, J shed 6 bases, and the junction held 6 bases outside the gene matches. The CDR3 DNA is TGTGCCAGCAGCTTTGGGACAGGGCCGAGCGAGCAGTACTTC. Translating gives CASSFGTGPSEQYF. The complete variable domain, with remaining parts taken from reference TRBV5-6 and TRBJ2-7, reads DAGVTQSPTHLIKTRGQQVTLRCSPKSGHDTVSWYQQALGQGPQFIFQYYEEEERQRGNFPDRFSGHQFPNYSSELNVNALLLGDSALYLCASSFGTGPSEQYFGPGTRLTVT.

The V and J genes are TRBV6-5 and TRBJ2-3, with 7 nucleotides matching TRBD2. The J segment lost 5 bases and the V segment lost 0 bases, leaving 8 bases of the junction unmatched. Germline CDR1 MNHEY, CDR2 SVGAGI. The CDR3 consists of 16 residues. Here the CDR3 DNA reads TGTGCCAGCAGTTACTCAGGCGGGAGTGGTGGAGATACGCAGTATTTT. Protein product: CASSYSGGSGGDTQYF.

As DNA, the CDR3 is TGTGCAAGTCGCCCGCCGGGACTACCGAACACCGGGGAGCTGTTTTTT. Protein sequence: CASRPPGLPNTGELFF. V is TRBV12-2 and J is TRBJ2-2; the table's TRBD2 call for D was not verified on the DNA. TRBV12-2 is given as a pseudogene. The CDR3 spans 16 residues.

The rearrangement joins TRBV12-5 to TRBJ2-7, with a possible D match to TRBD2 (7 bases). From germline, CDR1 is LGHNT and CDR2 FRNRAP. The germline V and J ends were trimmed by 3 bases and 5 bases, with 14 bases remaining between them. The CDR3 covers 14 residues. The CDR3 sequence is CASGFQGRANEQYF. In DNA form, the CDR3 reads TGTGCTAGTGGTTTCCAGGGGAGGGCAAACGAGCAGTACTTC.

This clone has just a few counts. This sequence joins TRBV4-1 and TRBJ1-1, with D unresolved. The CDR3 extends over 12 amino acids. Per germline, CDR1 MGHRA and CDR2 YSYEKL. V lost 3 bases and J lost 2, with 4 bases in between. The CDR3 DNA reads TGCGCCAGCAGCCAGATTAACACTGAAGCTTTCTTT. Protein: CASSQINTEAFF.